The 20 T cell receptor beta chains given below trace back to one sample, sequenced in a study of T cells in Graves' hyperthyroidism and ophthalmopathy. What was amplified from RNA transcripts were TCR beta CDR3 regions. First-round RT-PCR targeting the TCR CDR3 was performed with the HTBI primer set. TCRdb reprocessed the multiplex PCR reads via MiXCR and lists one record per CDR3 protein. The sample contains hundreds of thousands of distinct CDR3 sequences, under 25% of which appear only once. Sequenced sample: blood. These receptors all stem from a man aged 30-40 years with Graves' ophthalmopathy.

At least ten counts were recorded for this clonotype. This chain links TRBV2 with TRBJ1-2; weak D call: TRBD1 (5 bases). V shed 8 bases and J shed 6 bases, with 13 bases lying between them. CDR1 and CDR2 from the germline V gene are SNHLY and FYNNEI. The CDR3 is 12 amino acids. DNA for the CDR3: TGTGCCAGCTTGGGCAGGGAAAATGGCTACACCTTC. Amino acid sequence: CASLGRENGYTF.

The CDR3 loop reads CASSPGGGSEKLFF. Written as DNA, the CDR3 is TGTGCCAGCAGCCCGGGCGGGGGCAGTGAAAAACTGTTTTTT. The V and J genes are TRBV7-2 and TRBJ1-4, with a tentative D call TRBD1 (6 bases). CDR3 length equals 14 residues. Per germline, CDR1 SGHTA and CDR2 FQGNSA. The germline V and J ends were trimmed by 5 bases and 7 bases, with 14 bases remaining between them.

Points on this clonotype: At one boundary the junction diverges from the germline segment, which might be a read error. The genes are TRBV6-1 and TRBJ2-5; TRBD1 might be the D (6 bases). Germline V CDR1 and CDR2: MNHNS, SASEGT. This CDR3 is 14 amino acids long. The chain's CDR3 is CASRTTGIQEIQYF. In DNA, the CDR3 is TGTGCCAGCAGGACGACAGGAATCCAAGAGATCCAGTACTTC.

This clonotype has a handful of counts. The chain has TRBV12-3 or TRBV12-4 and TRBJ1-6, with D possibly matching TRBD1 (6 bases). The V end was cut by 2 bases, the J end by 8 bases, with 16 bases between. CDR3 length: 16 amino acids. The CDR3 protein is CASSLSSDRWDSPLHF. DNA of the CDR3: TGTGCCAGCAGTTTAAGTTCAGACAGGTGGGATTCACCCCTCCACTTT.

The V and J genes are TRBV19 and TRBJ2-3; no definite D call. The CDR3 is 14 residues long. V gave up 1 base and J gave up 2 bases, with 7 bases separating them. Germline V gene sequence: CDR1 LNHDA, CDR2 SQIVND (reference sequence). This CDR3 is CASSIGGFTDTQYF. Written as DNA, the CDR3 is TGTGCCAGTAGTATAGGTGGTTTCACAGATACGCAGTATTTT.

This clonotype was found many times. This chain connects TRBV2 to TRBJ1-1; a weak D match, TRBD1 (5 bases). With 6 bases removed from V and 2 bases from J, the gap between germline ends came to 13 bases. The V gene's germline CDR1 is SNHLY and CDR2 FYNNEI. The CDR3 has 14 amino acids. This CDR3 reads CASSKDGGNTEAFF. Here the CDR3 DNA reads TGTGCCAGCAGCAAAGACGGGGGTAACACTGAAGCTTTCTTT.

In nucleotides, the CDR3 is TGTGCCAGCAGCCGTCCTCCTACAGGTTCACCCCTCCACTTT. Residues: CASSRPPTGSPLHF. The chain carries TRBV3-1 and TRBJ1-6; tentative D call: TRBD1 (5 bases). Germline V CDR1 and CDR2: LGHDT, YNNKEL (reference sequence). The CDR3 is 14 amino acids. The germline V and J ends were trimmed by 4 bases and 9 bases, with 13 bases remaining between them. Full variable domain (missing parts from reference TRBV3-1 and TRBJ1-6): DTAVSQTPKYLVTQMGNDKSIKCEQNLGHDTMYWYKQDSKKFLKIMFSYNNKELIINETVPNRFSPKSPDKAHLNLHINSLELGDSAVYFCASSRPPTGSPLHFGNGTRLTVT.

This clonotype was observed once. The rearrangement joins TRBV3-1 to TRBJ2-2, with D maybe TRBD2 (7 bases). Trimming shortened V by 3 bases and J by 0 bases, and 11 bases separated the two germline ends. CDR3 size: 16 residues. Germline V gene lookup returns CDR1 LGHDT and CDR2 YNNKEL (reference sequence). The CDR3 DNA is TGTGCCAGCAGCCAGAGGGGGGGGTCGAACACCGGGGAGCTGTTTTTT. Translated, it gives CASSQRGGSNTGELFF.

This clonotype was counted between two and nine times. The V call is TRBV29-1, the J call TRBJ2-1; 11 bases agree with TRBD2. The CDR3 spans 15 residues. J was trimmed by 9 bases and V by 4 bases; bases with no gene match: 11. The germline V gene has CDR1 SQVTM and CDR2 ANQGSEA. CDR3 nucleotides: TGCAGCGTTGGTTCCCAGACTAGCGGGAAGGGTGAGCAGTTCTTC. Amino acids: CSVGSQTSGKGEQFF.

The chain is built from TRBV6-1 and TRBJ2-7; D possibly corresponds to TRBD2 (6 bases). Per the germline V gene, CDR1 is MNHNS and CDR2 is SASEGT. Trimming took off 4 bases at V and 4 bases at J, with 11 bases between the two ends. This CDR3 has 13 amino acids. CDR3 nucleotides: TGTGCCAGCAGTGTTCCGGGGGTGTACGAGCAGTACTTC. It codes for CASSVPGVYEQYF.

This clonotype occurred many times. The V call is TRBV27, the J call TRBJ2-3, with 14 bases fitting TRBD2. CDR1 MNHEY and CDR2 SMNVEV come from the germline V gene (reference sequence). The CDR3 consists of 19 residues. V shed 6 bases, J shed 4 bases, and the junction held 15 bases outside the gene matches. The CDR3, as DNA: TGTGCCAGCAGACCCTCTGATCCGGGACTAGCGGGAGTATCAGATACGCAGTATTTT. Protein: CASRPSDPGLAGVSDTQYF.

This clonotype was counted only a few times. CDR3 nucleotides: TGTGCCAGCAGCTCCTCCGCGGTTACGCAGTATTTT. It codes for CASSSSAVTQYF. J is TRBJ2-3 and V is TRBV7-9; no clear D gene. The CDR3 covers 12 residues. The germline CDR1 and CDR2 sequences are SEHNR and FQNEAQ (reference sequence). The V gene lost 4 bases and the J gene lost 8 bases, with 10 bases spanning the gap.

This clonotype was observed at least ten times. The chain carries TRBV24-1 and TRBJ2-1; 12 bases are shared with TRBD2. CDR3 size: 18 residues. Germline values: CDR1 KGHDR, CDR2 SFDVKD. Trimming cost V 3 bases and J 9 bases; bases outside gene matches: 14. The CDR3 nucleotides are TGTGCCACCAGTGATCAAAACCCAACTAGCGGGAGGAGGGGTGAGCAGTTCTTC. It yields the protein CATSDQNPTSGRRGEQFF.

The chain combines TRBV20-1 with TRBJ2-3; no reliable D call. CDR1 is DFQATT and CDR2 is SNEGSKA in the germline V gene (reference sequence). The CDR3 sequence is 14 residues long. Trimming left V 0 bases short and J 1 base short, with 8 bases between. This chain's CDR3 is CSARDHFGTDTQYF. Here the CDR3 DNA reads TGCAGTGCTAGAGATCACTTTGGCACAGATACGCAGTATTTT.

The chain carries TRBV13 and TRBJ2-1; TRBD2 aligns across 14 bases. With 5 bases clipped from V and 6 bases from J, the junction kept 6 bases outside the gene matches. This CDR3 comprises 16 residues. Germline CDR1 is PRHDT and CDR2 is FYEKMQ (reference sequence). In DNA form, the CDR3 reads TGTGCCAGCAGCCCAACCGGGACTAGCGGGAGCAATGAGCAGTTCTTC. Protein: CASSPTGTSGSNEQFF.

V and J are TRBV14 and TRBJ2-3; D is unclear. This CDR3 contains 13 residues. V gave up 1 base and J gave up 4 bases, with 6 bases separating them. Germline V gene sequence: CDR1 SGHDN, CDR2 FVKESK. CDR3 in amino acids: CASSQVPPDTQYF. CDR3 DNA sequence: TGTGCCAGCAGCCAAGTTCCCCCAGATACGCAGTATTTT.

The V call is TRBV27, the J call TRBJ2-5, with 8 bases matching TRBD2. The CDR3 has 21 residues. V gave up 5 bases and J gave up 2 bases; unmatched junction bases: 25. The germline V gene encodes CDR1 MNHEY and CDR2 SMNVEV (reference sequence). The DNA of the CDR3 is TGTGCCAGCAGTCTGTCGACCCTCAGCGGGAGTCCCAGGTTTGGTCAAGAGACCCAGTACTTC. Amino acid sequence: CASSLSTLSGSPRFGQETQYF.

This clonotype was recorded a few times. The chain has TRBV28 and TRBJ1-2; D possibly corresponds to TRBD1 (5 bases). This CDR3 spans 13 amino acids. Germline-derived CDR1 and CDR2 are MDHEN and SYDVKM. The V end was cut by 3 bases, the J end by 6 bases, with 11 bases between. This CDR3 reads CASSFAGNDGYTF. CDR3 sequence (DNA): TGTGCCAGCAGTTTTGCAGGGAACGATGGCTACACCTTC.

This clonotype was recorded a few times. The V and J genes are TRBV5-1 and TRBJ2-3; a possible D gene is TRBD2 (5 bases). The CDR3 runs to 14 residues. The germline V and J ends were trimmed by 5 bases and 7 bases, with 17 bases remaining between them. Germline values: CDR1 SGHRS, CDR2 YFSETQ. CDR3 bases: TGCGCCAGCAGTCCTGAGGGAGCACCTAATACGCAGTATTTT. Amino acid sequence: CASSPEGAPNTQYF. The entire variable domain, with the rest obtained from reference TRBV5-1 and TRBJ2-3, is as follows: KAGVTQTPRYLIKTRGQQVTLSCSPISGHRSVSWYQQTPGQGLQFLFEYFSETQRNKGNFPGRFSGRQFSNSRSEMNVSTLELGDSALYLCASSPEGAPNTQYFGPGTRLTVL.

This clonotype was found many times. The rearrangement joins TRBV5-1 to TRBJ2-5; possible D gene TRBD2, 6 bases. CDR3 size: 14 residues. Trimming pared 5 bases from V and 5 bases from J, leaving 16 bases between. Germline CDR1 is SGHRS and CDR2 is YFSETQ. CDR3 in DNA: TGCGCCAGCAGGGGCGGGGACGATCGGGAGACCCAGTACTTC. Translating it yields CASRGGDDRETQYF.